One and the same sample provided the 16 T cell receptor beta chains below, sequenced in a study of early T cells in non-severe SARS-CoV-2 infection. TCRdb re-derived calls from the 5' RACE reads in MiXCR, one entry per CDR3 protein. The data contain 66,000 or so distinct CDR3 sequences, 13% of them singletons. The sequenced material came from whole blood. These receptors came from an adult who was a healthcare worker with PCR-confirmed SARS-CoV-2 infection or an uninfected control (not recorded which).

The rearrangement links TRBV19 to TRBJ1-1; 9 bases are a match to TRBD1. V trimming: 2 bases; J trimming: 2 bases; junction bases outside the gene matches: 9. The V gene's germline CDR1 is LNHDA and CDR2 SQIVND (reference sequence). The CDR3 contains 17 residues. The CDR3 nucleotides are TGTGCCAGTAGTATAATCACGGGGACAGGGCGAAACACTGAAGCTTTCTTT. Protein sequence: CASSIITGTGRNTEAFF. Full variable domain (missing parts from reference TRBV19 and TRBJ1-1): DGGITQSPKYLFRKEGQNVTLSCEQNLNHDAMYWYRQDPGQGLRLIYYSQIVNDFQKGDIAEGYSVSREKKESFPLTVTSAQKNPTAFYLCASSIITGTGRNTEAFFGQGTRLTVV.

This clonotype was seen a handful of times. The rearrangement links TRBV6-6 to TRBJ1-2; D unresolved. This CDR3 is 12 amino acids long. Trimming removed 7 bases at V and 9 bases at J, with 15 bases between. Germline lookup yields CDR1 MNHNY and CDR2 SVGAGI (reference sequence). The CDR3 nucleotides read TGTGCCAGCACTGGCGTCTCTGATCGCTACACCTTC. This encodes CASTGVSDRYTF.

The rearrangement joins TRBV6-6 to TRBJ2-2; 7 bases are a match to TRBD2. The CDR3 has 16 residues. Per germline, CDR1 MNHNY and CDR2 SVGAGI (reference sequence). The J segment lost 4 bases and the V segment lost 0 bases, leaving 5 bases of the junction unmatched. This CDR3 is CASSYSSGTGTGELFF. CDR3 nucleotide sequence: TGTGCCAGCAGTTACTCCAGCGGGACGGGCACCGGGGAGCTGTTTTTT.

This clonotype has only a few counts. The chain uses TRBV12-3 or TRBV12-4 and TRBJ2-1; TRBD2 agrees at 9 bases. The CDR3 spans 14 residues. V was clipped by 5 bases and J by 8 bases; unmatched bases: 7. This chain's CDR3 is CASSGGLASDEQFF. The CDR3 DNA reads TGTGCCAGCAGTGGGGGACTAGCAAGCGATGAGCAGTTCTTC.

CDR3 region: CASGTGGSAYEQYF. The CDR3 coding sequence is TGCGCCAGCGGGACGGGCGGGAGCGCCTACGAGCAGTACTTC. The rearrangement joins TRBV5-1 to TRBJ2-7; TRBD2 aligns across 7 bases. This CDR3 comprises 14 residues. Germline loops: CDR1 SGHRS, CDR2 YFSETQ. V was clipped by 7 bases and J by 2 bases; unmatched bases: 9.

This clonotype was detected many times. The chain employs TRBV27 and TRBJ1-4, with D perhaps TRBD1 (6 bases). Germline V gene sequence: CDR1 MNHEY, CDR2 SMNVEV (reference sequence). With 6 bases removed from V and 6 bases from J, the gap between germline ends came to 17 bases. The CDR3 is made up of 15 amino acids. CDR3: CASSPDRNLYEKLFF. The CDR3 coding sequence is TGTGCCAGCAGCCCCGACAGGAACCTTTATGAAAAACTGTTTTTT.

This clonotype was recorded at least ten times. V and J are TRBV7-9 and TRBJ2-1; D gene unclear. Germline V lookup: CDR1 SEHNR, CDR2 FQNEAQ (reference sequence). V shed 5 bases and J shed 6 bases, with 11 bases lying between them. CDR3 length equals 13 residues. The CDR3 reads CASSQQKSNEQFF. Here the CDR3 DNA reads TGTGCCAGCAGCCAACAAAAAAGCAATGAGCAGTTCTTC.

This clonotype has more than one count but fewer than ten. The V and J genes are TRBV25-1 and TRBJ2-1; D not resolved. Germline CDR1 is MGHDK and CDR2 is SYGVNS. The ends were cut back, 5 bases at V and 6 bases at J, with 11 bases in the middle. This CDR3 spans 13 amino acids. The CDR3, as DNA: TGTGCCAGCAGTCCTACGTGGGCCAATGAGCAGTTCTTC. It encodes CASSPTWANEQFF.

There are a few counts of this clonotype. The rearrangement joins TRBV5-6 to TRBJ2-5, with D possibly TRBD2 on 5 matching bases. Between the trimmed V and J ends, which lost 2 bases and 2 bases, there was a span of 13 bases. The CDR3 loop spans 15 amino acids. Germline loops: CDR1 SGHDT, CDR2 YYEEEE. The CDR3: CASSLLGRGQETQYF. The CDR3 nucleotides read TGTGCCAGCAGCTTATTAGGTCGGGGTCAAGAGACCCAGTACTTC.

The rearrangement joins TRBV29-1 to TRBJ2-7; 7 positions agree with TRBD2. The V and J ends lost 7 bases and 6 bases, in that order; junction bases with no gene match: 9. CDR1 and CDR2 from the germline V gene are SQVTM and ANQGSEA. This CDR3 is 12 amino acids long. CDR3 nucleotides: TGCAGCGCCACACTAGCGACGGGCGAGCAGTACTTC. This encodes CSATLATGEQYF.

This clonotype was recorded many times. The rearrangement joins TRBV2 to TRBJ1-1; a possible D gene is TRBD1 (5 bases). CDR3 size: 14 residues. V shed 6 bases and J shed 1 base, with 12 bases lying between them. Per germline, CDR1 SNHLY and CDR2 FYNNEI. The chain's CDR3 is CASRGGLQNTEAFF. In DNA, the CDR3 is TGTGCCAGCAGGGGGGGACTGCAGAACACTGAAGCTTTCTTT.

V gene TRBV21-1 combines with J gene TRBJ2-1; the table's TRBD1 call for D was not verified on the DNA. TRBV21-1 counts as a pseudogene. There are 14 residues in the CDR3. CDR3 region: CASSKGQGCGKQFF. In nucleotides, the CDR3 is TGTGCCAGCAGCAAAGGACAGGGCTGTGGGAAGCAGTTCTTC.

This clonotype has ten or more counts. The rearrangement links TRBV20-1 to TRBJ2-3; D might be TRBD1 or TRBD2, each matching 5 bases. Deletions cut 4 bases from V and 6 bases from J, with 11 bases between. The CDR3 is 12 residues long. CDR1 and CDR2 (germline): DFQATT, SNEGSKA (reference sequence). The CDR3 DNA sequence: TGCAGTGCTACCCGAGGGGTGGATACGCAGTATTTT. Translation: CSATRGVDTQYF.

This clonotype was detected a few times. This chain links TRBV7-2 with TRBJ2-3, with D possibly matching TRBD2 (6 bases). V lost 5 bases and J lost 4, with 16 bases in between. The CDR3 has 15 residues. CDR1 is SGHTA, CDR2 FQGNSA, per germline. The DNA for the CDR3 is TGTGCCAGCAGCCCCTCGACTAGAGTTTCAGATACGCAGTATTTT. It is translated as CASSPSTRVSDTQYF.

This clonotype was observed a few times. The rearrangement uses TRBV12-3 or TRBV12-4 and TRBJ2-3, with TRBD1 identical over 8 bases. This CDR3 is 15 amino acids long. Trimming removed 6 bases from V and 3 bases from J; junction bases left unmatched: 8. CDR3 nucleotides: TGTGCCAGCAGCCCAGGGGGCCGGGTAACAGATACGCAGTATTTT. The encoded protein is CASSPGGRVTDTQYF.

This clonotype appeared many times. The gene calls are TRBV19 and TRBJ1-4; 7 bases are shared with TRBD1. V was clipped by 2 bases and J by 5 bases; unmatched bases: 5. Per the germline V gene, CDR1 is LNHDA and CDR2 is SQIVND (reference sequence). This CDR3 is built from 15 residues. The CDR3 sequence: CASSIRGQLNEKLFF. The CDR3 DNA reads as TGTGCCAGTAGTATACGGGGACAGCTGAATGAAAAACTGTTTTTT.